One and the same sample provided the 6 T cell receptor beta chains below, sequenced in a study of beta chain features in type 1 diabetes. Since all of the isolated RNA was reverse transcribed, expressed TCRB transcripts were what got sequenced. Clones were read by immunoSEQ multiplex PCR, and TCRdb kept only the in-frame ones, dropping some. The sample has around 300,000 clones, approximately 11% seen once. The sample consisted of naive CD4+ T cells from blood. The receptors were gathered from a woman aged 25 to 45 in good health.

The CDR3 loop reads CASSPNRLAGGNTGELFF. In DNA, the CDR3 is TGTGCCAGCTCACCAAATCGACTAGCGGGAGGGAACACCGGGGAGCTGTTTTTT. This rearrangement joins TRBV18 to TRBJ2-2; 13 bases align to TRBD2. The junction had 4 bases not matched to a gene; V was cut back by 2 bases and J by 1 base. CDR1 is KGHSH and CDR2 is LQKENI in the germline V gene. CDR3 size: 18 residues. The full variable domain, its missing parts supplied by reference TRBV18 and TRBJ2-2, is NAGVMQNPRHLVRRRGQEARLRCSPMKGHSHVYWYRQLPEEGLKFMVYLQKENIIDESGMPKERFSAEFPKEGPSILRIQQVVRGDSAAYFCASSPNRLAGGNTGELFFGEGSRLTVL.

The gene calls are TRBV7-9 and TRBJ2-1; D is undetermined. The V end lost 6 bases, the J end lost 3 bases, and 3 bases lay between the germline ends. The CDR3 is made up of 11 amino acids. Germline V gives CDR1 SEHNR, CDR2 FQNEAQ (reference sequence). CDR3 bases: TGTGCCAGCAGTAACTACAATGAGCAGTTCTTC. It encodes CASSNYNEQFF.

The gene calls are TRBV7-2 and TRBJ2-5, with no clear D. Germline values: CDR1 SGHTA, CDR2 FQGNSA. The CDR3 sequence is 18 residues long. Trimming cost V 1 base and J 3 bases, with 21 bases left between them. DNA for the CDR3: TGTGCCAGCAGCTTAGAAGCCCCCCAGCGCGATGTAGAAGAGACCCAGTACTTC. Its protein is CASSLEAPQRDVEETQYF.

CDR3 sequence: CASSPIRDYEQYF. The CDR3 DNA reads TGTGCCAGCAGCCCCATCCGGGACTACGAGCAGTACTTC. The rearrangement uses TRBV28 and TRBJ2-7, with TRBD2 as a possible D gene (5 bases). This CDR3 comprises 13 residues. Deletions cut 6 bases from V and 3 bases from J, with 12 bases between. Germline CDR1 reads MDHEN; CDR2 reads SYDVKM.

This rearrangement joins TRBV29-1 to TRBJ2-1; D is possibly TRBD2 (6 bases). The germline gives CDR1 SQVTM, CDR2 ANQGSEA. The CDR3 runs to 14 residues. V was cut by 4 bases and J by 3 bases, with 13 bases left in between. CDR3 DNA sequence: TGCAGCGTTGTAGGCGGGGAAGTCTACAATGAGCAGTTCTTC. This translates into CSVVGGEVYNEQFF.

This clone was observed a handful of times. V is TRBV29-1 and J is TRBJ2-1; 11 positions agree with TRBD2. J was trimmed by 0 bases and V by 2 bases; bases with no gene match: 3. CDR1 is SQVTM and CDR2 is ANQGSEA in the germline V gene. The CDR3 runs to 16 residues. In DNA, the CDR3 is TGCAGCGTTGAATCTAGCGGGAGGAGCTCCTACAATGAGCAGTTCTTC. It translates to CSVESSGRSSYNEQFF.